The clone carrying this TCR beta chain was observed many times. The target antigen is unknown. The V end was cut by 6 bases, the J end by 6 bases, with 21 bases between. CDR3 length: 15 residues. Attached unique molecular identifiers marked individual cDNA molecules. TCRdb reprocessed the 5' RACE reads via MiXCR and lists one record per CDR3 protein. The data show 35,000 to 45,000 distinct CDR3 sequences, 5.8% seen once. This sample is drawn from a study of early T cells in non-severe SARS-CoV-2 infection. Study-wide background: Sequencing used unsorted whole-blood bulk RNA, so chains lack pairing. Findings and caveats of the study: Anti-spike CD8 responses were favored by VDJdb matching, which missed private and CD4 specificities.

The chain joins TRBV12-3 or TRBV12-4 to TRBJ2-7; D is possibly TRBD1 (6 bases). The receptor was isolated from an adult who was a healthcare worker with PCR-confirmed SARS-CoV-2 infection or an uninfected control (not recorded which). Sequencing input: whole blood. As DNA, the CDR3 is TGTGCCAGCAGCCCTAGCCCAGGGGTGAGAGGCGAGCAGTACTTC. Its protein product is CASSPSPGVRGEQYF.